This T cell receptor beta chain appears in the sequencing data of a study of blood T cell repertoires in COVID-19. Source study methods: Scientists estimated how many nucleated cells there were by amplifying reference gene primers. TCRdb keeps only in-frame clones here, not all; method: immunoSEQ multiplex PCR. V, J and clone size are taken as reported in that table, and D and trimming were inferred from the DNA itself. The sample carries some 70,000 clones, over 75% recorded once. V dropped 2 bases and J dropped 4; count of bases not matched to a gene: 4. CDR3 length equals 14 residues. Germline V gives CDR1 PRHDT, CDR2 FYEKMQ (reference sequence).

Sequencing used peripheral blood. This TCR derives from a man over 45 with acute or convalescent COVID-19. This chain links TRBV13 with TRBJ1-1, with 7 positions matching TRBD1. The CDR3 spells CASSLRGGLTEAFF. The CDR3 DNA reads as TGTGCCAGCAGCTTACGAGGGGGCCTCACTGAAGCTTTCTTT.